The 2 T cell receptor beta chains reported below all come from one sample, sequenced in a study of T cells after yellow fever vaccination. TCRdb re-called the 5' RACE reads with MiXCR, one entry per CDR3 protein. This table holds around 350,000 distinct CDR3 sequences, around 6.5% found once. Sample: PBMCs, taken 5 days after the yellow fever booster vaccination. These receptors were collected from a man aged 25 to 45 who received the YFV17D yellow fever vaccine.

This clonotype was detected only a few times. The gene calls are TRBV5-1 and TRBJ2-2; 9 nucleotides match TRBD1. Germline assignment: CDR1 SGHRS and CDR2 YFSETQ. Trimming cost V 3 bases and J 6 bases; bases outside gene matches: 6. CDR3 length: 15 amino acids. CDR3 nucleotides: TGCGCCAGCAGCTCCGGGACAGGGTTTGCCGGGGAGCTGTTTTTT. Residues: CASSSGTGFAGELFF.

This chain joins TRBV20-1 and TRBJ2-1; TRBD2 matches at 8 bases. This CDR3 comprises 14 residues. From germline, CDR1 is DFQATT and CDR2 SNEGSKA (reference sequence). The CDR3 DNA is TGCAGCCCTAGCGGTCCGGGAGGGCCCAATGAGCAGTTCTTC. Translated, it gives CSPSGPGGPNEQFF.